These T cell receptor beta chains were read from a single sample in a study of identical twins. TCRdb used MiXCR to reprocess the 5' RACE reads, holding one entry per CDR3 protein. Among around 480,000 distinct CDR3 sequences listed, 14% were seen once. This same sample was also part of a study on yellow fever vaccine responses in identical twins.

The specimen was CD4+ T cells sorted from blood. The receptors stem from a woman younger than 30 in good health. Each CDR3 is given with its conserved first and last residue. A D gene is named only where the DNA matches it firmly. Only some rows state a clone size, as once, few, many or a class for expanded clones.

CASSLGVSGRASGYVQYF	TGTGCCAGCAGCTTAGGTGTTAGCGGGAGGGCCTCTGGGTATGTGCAGTACTTC	TRBJ2-7	TRBD2	TRBV11-2	NA
CSASLLHTDTQYF	TGCAGTGCTAGCCTACTTCATACAGATACGCAGTATTTT	TRBJ2-3	NA	TRBV20-1	NA
CASSLYFSGAGANVLTF	TGTGCCAGCAGTTTATACTTCAGTGGGGCCGGGGCCAACGTCCTGACTTTC	TRBJ2-6	NA	TRBV28	NA
CASADQGAGELFF	TGTGCCAGCGCCGACCAGGGGGCCGGGGAGCTGTTTTTT	TRBJ2-2	TRBD1	TRBV2	many
CATSRDRSDRGFGNTIYF	TGTGCCACCAGCAGAGATCGATCGGACAGGGGTTTTGGAAACACCATATATTTT	TRBJ1-3	TRBD1	TRBV15	few
CATSVGSLSHGYTF	TGTGCCACCAGTGTGGGCAGCTTATCTCATGGCTACACCTTC	TRBJ1-2	NA	TRBV24-1	NA
CSVETGSGNTIYF	TGCAGCGTTGAGACAGGTTCTGGAAACACCATATATTTT	TRBJ1-3	NA	TRBV29-1	few
CASRTGGLGRPPEAFF	TGTGCCAGCAGAACAGGGGGCTTGGGTCGTCCACCTGAAGCTTTCTTT	TRBJ1-1	TRBD1	TRBV13	NA
CSARSTGTSYEQYF	TGCAGCGCGAGATCGACAGGGACCTCCTACGAGCAGTACTTC	TRBJ2-7	TRBD1	TRBV29-1	NA
CSAREDTEAFF	TGCAGTGCTAGAGAGGACACTGAAGCTTTCTTT	TRBJ1-1	NA	TRBV20-1	many
CASSVGLGRKGAGELFF	TGTGCCAGCAGCGTAGGATTGGGACGCAAAGGCGCCGGGGAGCTGTTTTTT	TRBJ2-2	NA	TRBV9	many
CSATRVVGYNEQFF	TGCAGTGCTACAAGGGTAGTTGGGTACAATGAGCAGTTCTTC	TRBJ2-1	NA	TRBV20-1	many
CASSFPEGTDTQYF	TGCGCCAGCAGCTTTCCCGAGGGCACAGATACGCAGTATTTT	TRBJ2-3	NA	TRBV5-1	NA
CASTSQALTYGYTF	TGTGCCAGCACATCACAAGCTCTCACCTATGGCTACACCTTC	TRBJ1-2	NA	TRBV6-1	NA
CASSLGLGDREQFF	TGCGCCAGCAGCTTGGGATTAGGGGACAGGGAGCAGTTCTTC	TRBJ2-1	TRBD1	TRBV5-1	few
CASSWFYRGQPYNEQFF	TGTGCCAGCAGTTGGTTCTACAGGGGTCAGCCCTACAATGAGCAGTTCTTC	TRBJ2-1	TRBD1	TRBV27	few
CASSPQFGEKLFF	TGTGCCAGCAGCCCACAATTCGGGGAAAAACTGTTTTTT	TRBJ1-4	NA	TRBV7-2	few
CASSPRTGRNEKLFF	TGCGCCAGCAGCCCTCGGACAGGTCGGAATGAAAAACTGTTTTTT	TRBJ1-4	TRBD1	TRBV4-3	NA
CSAALGLSYGYTF	TGCAGTGCTGCCTTGGGACTGTCCTATGGCTACACCTTC	TRBJ1-2	NA	TRBV20-1	NA
CASSPASPETQYF	TGCGCCAGCAGCCCCGCCTCACCAGAGACCCAGTACTTC	TRBJ2-5	NA	TRBV4-1	few
CSVEISGTDTQYF	TGCAGCGTTGAGATTTCAGGGACAGATACGCAGTATTTT	TRBJ2-3	NA	TRBV29-1	few
CASSLGPGLNQPQHF	TGTGCCAGCAGTTTGGGCCCGGGCCTCAATCAGCCCCAGCATTTT	TRBJ1-5	NA	TRBV12-3/TRBV12-4	NA
CASSLDRGSTEAFF	TGTGCCAGCAGCTTAGACAGGGGAAGCACTGAAGCTTTCTTT	TRBJ1-1	TRBD1	TRBV7-9	few
CASSPRDGFYEQYF	TGCGCCAGCAGCCCCCGGGACGGATTCTACGAGCAGTACTTC	TRBJ2-7	NA	TRBV5-1	few
CASSLEGFYNEQFF	TGTGCCAGCAGCTTAGAGGGGTTCTACAATGAGCAGTTCTTC	TRBJ2-1	NA	TRBV7-2	many
CASSSFSMNTEAFF	TGTGCCAGCAGTTCGTTCAGCATGAACACTGAAGCTTTCTTT	TRBJ1-1	NA	TRBV28	NA
CASSYWGGVPGTGELFF	TGTGCCAGCAGTTACTGGGGCGGGGTCCCTGGGACCGGGGAGCTGTTTTTT	TRBJ2-2	NA	TRBV6-5	NA
CASSLAPDTDTQYF	TGCGCCAGCAGCTTGGCCCCGGACACAGATACGCAGTATTTT	TRBJ2-3	NA	TRBV5-1	many
CASSLVGDRFSYEQYF	TGCGCCAGCAGCTTGGTTGGTGACAGATTCTCCTACGAGCAGTACTTC	TRBJ2-7	NA	TRBV5-1	few
CASTPTLSSYEQYF	TGTGCCAGCACCCCGACTCTTAGCTCCTACGAGCAGTACTTC	TRBJ2-7	NA	TRBV12-3/TRBV12-4	few
CASSYLGGSNEQFF	TGCGCCAGCAGCTATCTTGGCGGGAGCAATGAGCAGTTCTTC	TRBJ2-1	TRBD2	TRBV5-1	many
CASSLAPGGTDTQYF	TGTGCCAGCAGCTTGGCACCGGGGGGAACAGATACGCAGTATTTT	TRBJ2-3	TRBD2	TRBV5-6	NA
CASNRLQGPESVSQYF	TGTGCCAGCAACAGGCTCCAGGGACCCGAGTCGGTATCGCAGTATTTT	TRBJ2-3	NA	TRBV7-8	few
CASRLSEYAGGYTF	TGTGCCAGCAGACTAAGTGAATATGCCGGAGGCTACACCTTC	TRBJ1-2	NA	TRBV6-1	NA
CASSLAFRQHYEQYF	TGTGCCAGCAGCTTAGCATTCCGGCAGCACTACGAGCAGTACTTC	TRBJ2-7	NA	TRBV7-8	NA
CASSQDFGGTSGRDIQYF	TGCGCCAGCAGCCAAGATTTTGGGGGGACTAGCGGGAGGGACATTCAGTACTTC	TRBJ2-4	TRBD2	TRBV4-3	many
CASSLAPLLNEQFF	TGCGCCAGCAGCTTGGCCCCTTTGTTGAATGAGCAGTTCTTC	TRBJ2-1	NA	TRBV5-1	NA
CASSPGVNNSPLHF	TGCGCCAGCAGCCCCGGGGTGAATAATTCACCCCTCCACTTT	TRBJ1-6	NA	TRBV5-1	many
CASSGTTTGNTEAFF	TGTGCCAGCAGTGGAACCACGACAGGTAACACTGAAGCTTTCTTT	TRBJ1-1	NA	TRBV2	NA
CASSAPGLQETQYF	TGTGCCAGCTCGGCGCCGGGACTACAAGAGACCCAGTACTTC	TRBJ2-5	TRBD2	TRBV18	few
CASSPVAGGASLAKNIQYF	TGTGCCAGCAGTCCCGTGGCAGGGGGTGCATCATTAGCCAAAAACATTCAGTACTTC	TRBJ2-4	TRBD1	TRBV28	NA
CASSSSGKNSYEQYF	TGTGCCAGCAGTTCTAGCGGGAAGAATTCCTACGAGCAGTACTTC	TRBJ2-7	TRBD2	TRBV12-3/TRBV12-4	NA
CASSLLAGAYNEQFF	TGTGCCAGCAGCCTACTAGCGGGAGCTTACAATGAGCAGTTCTTC	TRBJ2-1	TRBD2	TRBV7-3	many
CASSYSQLGHEQFF	TGTGCCAGCAGTTACTCTCAACTAGGCCATGAGCAGTTCTTC	TRBJ2-1	NA	TRBV6-2/TRBV6-3	few
CSASAQTYEQYF	TGCAGTGCTAGCGCCCAGACCTACGAGCAGTACTTC	TRBJ2-7	NA	TRBV20-1	few
CASSSRRTGDRPYEQYF	TGTGCCAGCAGTTCCCGCCGGACAGGGGACCGCCCCTACGAGCAGTACTTC	TRBJ2-7	TRBD1	TRBV6-5	few
CASSSGGSESRYEQYF	TGTGCCAGCAGTTCGGGCGGGAGTGAAAGTCGGTACGAGCAGTACTTC	TRBJ2-7	TRBD2	TRBV28	NA